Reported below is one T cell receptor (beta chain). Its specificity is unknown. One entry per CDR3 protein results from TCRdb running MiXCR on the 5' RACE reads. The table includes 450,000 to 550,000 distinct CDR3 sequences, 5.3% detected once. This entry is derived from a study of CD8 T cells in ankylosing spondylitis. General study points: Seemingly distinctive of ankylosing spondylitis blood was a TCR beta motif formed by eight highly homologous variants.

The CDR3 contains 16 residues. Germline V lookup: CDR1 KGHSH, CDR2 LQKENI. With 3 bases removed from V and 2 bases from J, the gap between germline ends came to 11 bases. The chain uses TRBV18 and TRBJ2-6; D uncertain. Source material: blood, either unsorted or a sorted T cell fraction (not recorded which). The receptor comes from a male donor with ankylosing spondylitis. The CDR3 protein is CASSPSAVPGANVLTF. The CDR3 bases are TGTGCCAGCTCACCGTCGGCAGTGCCTGGGGCCAACGTCCTGACTTTC. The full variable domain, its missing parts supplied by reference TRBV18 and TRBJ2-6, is NAGVMQNPRHLVRRRGQEARLRCSPMKGHSHVYWYRQLPEEGLKFMVYLQKENIIDESGMPKERFSAEFPKEGPSILRIQQVVRGDSAAYFCASSPSAVPGANVLTFGAGSRLTVL.